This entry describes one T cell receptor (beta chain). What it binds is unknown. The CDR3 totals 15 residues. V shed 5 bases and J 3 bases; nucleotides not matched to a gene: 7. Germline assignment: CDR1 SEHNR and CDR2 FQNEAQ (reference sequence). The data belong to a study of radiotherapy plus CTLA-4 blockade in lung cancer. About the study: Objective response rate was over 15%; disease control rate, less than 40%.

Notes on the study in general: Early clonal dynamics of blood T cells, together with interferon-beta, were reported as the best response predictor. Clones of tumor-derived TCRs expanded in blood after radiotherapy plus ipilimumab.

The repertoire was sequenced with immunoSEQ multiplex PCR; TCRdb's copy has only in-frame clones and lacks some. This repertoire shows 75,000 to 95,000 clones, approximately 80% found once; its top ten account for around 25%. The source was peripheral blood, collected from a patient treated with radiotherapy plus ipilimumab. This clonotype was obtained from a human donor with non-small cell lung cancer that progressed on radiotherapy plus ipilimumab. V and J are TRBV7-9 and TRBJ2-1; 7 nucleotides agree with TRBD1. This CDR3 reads CASSPTGPFYNEQFF. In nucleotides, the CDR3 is TGTGCCAGCAGCCCGACAGGGCCTTTCTACAATGAGCAGTTCTTC.